This T cell receptor (beta chain) is drawn from a study of tumor-infiltrating lymphocytes in localized non-small cell lung cancer (TCRdb year 2021). Turning to the overall study: The cohort covered several histologies, both smokers and never-smokers, and patients whose samples were collected after neoadjuvant chemotherapy. For under 60 patients, immunoSEQ T-cell fraction was compared between paired tumor and uninvolved lung. From each patient came resected tumor tissue plus uninvolved lung tissue from that same patient, and the uninvolved lung tissue was described as non-adjacent to the tumor. In total, the ICON cohort consisted of approximately 140 surgical patients with localized non-small cell lung cancer who had their tumors resected. Alongside flow cytometry, multiplex immunofluorescence, RNA-seq, exome sequencing and proteomics, TCR sequencing was applied to the same patients as one of several integrated assays. The research as a whole found: The TCR-derived T-cell fraction showed no difference between the flow cytometry-defined immunotypes IM1 (good prognosis) and IM2 (poor prognosis). Since assay coverage differed from patient to patient depending on how much tissue was available, TCR sequencing was done for only a subset of the cohort. TCRbeta sequencing supported higher T cell infiltration in tumors than in uninvolved lung tissue, consistent with immunofluorescence CD3 counts. Because different assays used different pieces of the same tissue, technical variation could not be distinguished from intratumor heterogeneity.

Patient enrollment in ICON started in early 2016, and the final patient was enrolled in the second half of 2018. In a subcohort of around 77 patients, fresh tumor and matched uninvolved tissue were collected for in-depth immune analyses, with TCR sequencing among those analyses. DNA isolated from bulk tissue, without cell sorting, was used for TCR sequencing. The immunoSEQ assay used for TCR sequencing gave the T-cell fraction in both tumor and uninvolved lung tissue. As for the original processing: For survival analysis, patients were split into high (upper tertile) and low (lower two tertiles) T-cell fraction groups and compared by log-rank test. Paired tumor versus uninvolved lung differences in T-cell fraction were tested with a signed-rank test. Drawn from immuneACCESS, this table holds only the in-frame rearrangements with V and J called that TCRdb kept. Clones are partly lost; checked studies trace under half to an unresolved V gene and leave the rest unexplained. Clonal size and the V and J genes are those of that table, whereas D and trimming came from the DNA. The sample table lists about 8,900 clones, 68% of them with a count of one. The ten largest make up roughly a tenth of the sample.

On this clone itself: Its antigen is still unknown. Base-call qualities are not available, and no considerably larger clone is one nucleotide away.

This TCR was recovered from a human donor with non-small cell lung cancer. The sample taken for sequencing was uninvolved lung tissue not adjacent to the tumor.

The DNA is as follows: TGTGCCAGCAGCCCGGGAAGAGAAACAGGGGGCGCCTCGGGCAAAAACATTCAGTACTTC. Translation gives CASSPGRETGGASGKNIQYF. Recombination connected TRBV5-8 to TRBJ2-4, with TRBD1 matching 9 junction bases. For this chain, trimming is 4 bases at the V end and 3 bases at the J end, and the number of junction bases without a gene match is 20. Based on the germline V gene, the CDR1 and CDR2 sequences are SGHTS and YDEGEE. The CDR3 numbers 20 residues from cysteine through phenylalanine. The sequence is cut down to CDR3 DNA, 60 bases in frame from base 1.